Sequencing of this T cell receptor (beta chain) was carried out in a study of control samples from healthy donors and cancer patients. The repertoire was sequenced with immunoSEQ multiplex PCR; TCRdb's copy has only in-frame clones and lacks some. The data hold roughly 190,000 clones, with roughly nine tenths observed a single time. Sequencing input: blood. This TCR derives from a man aged 25-45 years in good health.

The CDR3 sequence: CASSQDVLAKNIQYF. In DNA form, the CDR3 reads TGTGCCAGCAGCCAAGACGTTCTAGCCAAAAACATTCAGTACTTC. This chain connects TRBV3-1 (or the pseudogene TRBV3-2) to TRBJ2-4, with D uncertain. Germline CDR1 and CDR2: LGHDT and YNNKEL (reference sequence). Trimming removed 0 bases at V and 0 bases at J, with 6 bases between. This CDR3 has 15 amino acids.